Here is one T cell receptor (beta chain) with its context. Its antigen is as yet unknown. The entry originates in a study of T-cell reconstitution after alpha-beta-depleted transplantation in children. Overall study results and limits: Reportedly, roughly two months post-transplant, alpha-beta T cells arose from several hundred expanded graft clones.

Unique molecular identifiers featured in how the TCRbeta library was prepared. TCRdb used MiXCR to reprocess the PCR reads, holding one entry per CDR3 protein. The table includes almost 250,000 distinct CDR3 sequences, about 25% detected once. The CDR3 has 15 residues. Trimming stripped 7 bases from V and 0 bases from J, with 15 bases between. In germline, CDR1 is MDHEN, CDR2 SYDVKM. Sequencing used PBMCs, obtained before TCRalphabeta/CD19-depleted stem cell transplant. The rearrangement links TRBV28 to TRBJ1-1; no definite D call. The TCR comes from a girl aged 2-15 years with Fanconi anemia, due to receive a stem cell transplant. The CDR3 sequence is CASTLTNRLNTEAFF. The CDR3 bases are TGTGCCAGCACCCTGACAAACCGATTGAACACTGAAGCTTTCTTT.